This passage covers 29 T cell receptor beta chains from one sample sequenced in a study of CD8 T cells in Susac syndrome. The RNA, roughly 0.5 to 1 ug, was put through reverse transcription using random hexamers. TCRdb re-called the immunoSEQ multiplex PCR reads with MiXCR, one entry per CDR3 protein. The sample consists of some 260,000 distinct CDR3 sequences, 90% to 95% of them appearing once. Sequenced sample: CD4+ T cells from PBMCs. The receptor set was obtained from a human donor with multiple sclerosis.

V gene TRBV7-2 combines with J gene TRBJ1-5; the match to TRBD1 covers 8 bases. This CDR3 is built from 15 residues. Germline loops: CDR1 SGHTA, CDR2 FQGNSA. J gave up 1 base and V 6 bases, and 5 bases lay outside the gene matches. Written as DNA, the CDR3 is TGTGCCAGCAGGGACAGGGCTGGGAGCAATCAGCCCCAGCATTTT. Its translation: CASRDRAGSNQPQHF.

The chain recombines TRBV15 with TRBJ2-5; D is ambiguous. The CDR3 extends over 14 amino acids. The germline V gene encodes CDR1 LNHNV and CDR2 YYDKDF (reference sequence). V was pared by 4 bases and J by 3 bases, with 12 bases between. Here the CDR3 reads CATSTKYRKETQYF. Written as DNA, the CDR3 is TGTGCCACCAGCACCAAATACAGAAAAGAGACCCAGTACTTC.

This chain connects TRBV12-5 to TRBJ2-3; 11 nucleotides agree with TRBD2. CDR3 size: 15 residues. The germline V gene encodes CDR1 LGHNT and CDR2 FRNRAP. After removal of 6 bases from V and 2 bases from J, the junction contained 4 bases not matched to a gene. The CDR3 loop reads CASGRGLADTDTQYF. Written as DNA, the CDR3 is TGTGCTAGTGGAAGGGGACTAGCGGACACAGATACGCAGTATTTT.

The rearrangement links TRBV5-6 to TRBJ2-7; the match to TRBD2 covers 9 bases. Looked up from germline, CDR1 is SGHDT and CDR2 is YYEEEE. V dropped 5 bases and J dropped 4; count of bases not matched to a gene: 16. CDR3 length: 17 residues. The DNA of the CDR3 is TGTGCCAGCAGACCATCTACCCTAGCGGGGAACCGGTACGAGCAGTACTTC. Protein product: CASRPSTLAGNRYEQYF.

The genes are TRBV24-1 and TRBJ1-4; the match to TRBD1 covers 11 bases. There are 16 residues in the CDR3. CDR1 is KGHDR, CDR2 SFDVKD, per germline. The V segment lost 5 bases and the J segment 2 bases; nucleotides outside the gene matches: 3. In DNA form, the CDR3 reads TGTGCCACCAGTGGCGGACAGGGGGCCACTAATGAAAAACTGTTTTTT. Its translation: CATSGGQGATNEKLFF.

The J gene is TRBJ2-1, the V gene TRBV6-6; D possibly corresponds to TRBD1 (6 bases). The germline V gene encodes CDR1 MNHNY and CDR2 SVGAGI (reference sequence). Trimming took 5 bases from V and 6 from J, leaving 20 bases between them. The CDR3 spans 16 residues. The chain's CDR3 is CASSATGTTQPNEQFF. The CDR3 DNA sequence: TGTGCCAGCAGTGCCACCGGGACAACCCAACCCAATGAGCAGTTCTTC.

This sequence joins TRBV5-5 and TRBJ1-5; D uncertain. This CDR3 has 14 amino acids. The germline V gene has CDR1 SGHKS and CDR2 YYEKEE (reference sequence). Trimming shortened V by 2 bases and J by 1 base, and 7 bases separated the two germline ends. In DNA, the CDR3 is TGTGCCAGCAGCTTCGACATGAGCAATCAGCCCCAGCATTTT. Residues: CASSFDMSNQPQHF.

The chain couples TRBV20-1 to TRBJ2-7, with D perhaps TRBD1 or TRBD2 (5 bases each). V lost 2 bases and J lost 3, with 17 bases in between. Germline V lookup: CDR1 DFQATT, CDR2 SNEGSKA (reference sequence). This CDR3 has 15 amino acids. Written as DNA, the CDR3 is TGCAGTGCTAGAACCCGGGACGCCTTTAACTACGAGCAGTACTTC. Protein product: CSARTRDAFNYEQYF.

This rearrangement joins TRBV1 to TRBJ2-7; the D segment call TRBD1 is taken from the table without a DNA check. TRBV1 counts as a pseudogene. The CDR3 spans 15 residues. The CDR3 DNA reads TGCACCAGCAGCATTCGAGGGGACGGCTCTTACGAGCAGTACGTC. Translating gives CTSSIRGDGSYEQYV.

The rearrangement joins TRBV27 to TRBJ1-1, with TRBD1 matching 9 bases. Unmatched junction bases numbered 5, after V lost 5 bases and J lost 10 bases. Looked up from germline, CDR1 is MNHEY and CDR2 is SMNVEV (reference sequence). This CDR3 is 12 amino acids long. The CDR3 sequence is CASSLNRGRAFF. CDR3 DNA: TGTGCCAGCAGTCTCAACAGGGGGCGAGCTTTCTTT.

The chain couples TRBV12-3 or TRBV12-4 to TRBJ2-5; D gene unclear. The CDR3 runs to 13 residues. Trimming shortened V by 3 bases and J by 1 base, and 6 bases separated the two germline ends. CDR3 DNA: TGTGCCAGCAGTTTTACACCCCAAGAGACCCAGTACTTC. It codes for CASSFTPQETQYF.

The chain employs TRBV19 and TRBJ2-3; D gene ambiguous. The CDR3 contains 15 residues. Germline V CDR1 and CDR2: LNHDA, SQIVND (reference sequence). Trimming pared 3 bases from V and 8 bases from J, leaving 18 bases between. CDR3 coding DNA: TGTGCCAGTAGTATGGTGTCACCGTCCGTTGGTACGCAGTATTTT. The encoded protein is CASSMVSPSVGTQYF. The entire variable domain, with the rest obtained from reference TRBV19 and TRBJ2-3, is as follows: DGGITQSPKYLFRKEGQNVTLSCEQNLNHDAMYWYRQDPGQGLRLIYYSQIVNDFQKGDIAEGYSVSREKKESFPLTVTSAQKNPTAFYLCASSMVSPSVGTQYFGPGTRLTVL.

The V and J genes are TRBV24-1 and TRBJ2-1, with 12 bases identical to TRBD2. CDR3 length: 17 amino acids. The germline CDR1 and CDR2 sequences are KGHDR and SFDVKD. V shed 5 bases, J shed 8 bases, and the junction held 12 bases outside the gene matches. CDR3 loop: CATSVPRLAGVVHEQFF. The CDR3 region has the DNA TGTGCCACCAGTGTCCCCCGACTAGCGGGAGTGGTCCATGAGCAGTTCTTC.

The chain carries TRBV12-3 or TRBV12-4 and TRBJ2-2; the D is unclear. CDR3 length equals 13 residues. V lost 7 bases, J lost 5 bases, and 11 bases lay in between. CDR3 protein: CASTPVETGELFF. In DNA, the CDR3 is TGTGCCAGCACCCCCGTCGAAACCGGGGAGCTGTTTTTT.

This sequence joins TRBV4-1 and TRBJ1-2; D is possibly TRBD1 (5 bases). Trimming took off 4 bases at V and 2 bases at J, with 20 bases between the two ends. The CDR3 extends over 17 amino acids. Germline V CDR1 and CDR2: MGHRA, YSYEKL. CDR3 region: CASSPTIPRKGNYGYTF. In DNA form, the CDR3 reads TGCGCCAGCAGCCCAACCATCCCCCGCAAGGGGAACTATGGCTACACCTTC.

This clonotype turned up a few times. One end of the junction fails to match germline, which may point to a read error. CDR3 in amino acids: CASSLPQETQYF. As DNA, the CDR3 is TGTGCCAGCAGTTTACCTCAAGAGACCCAGTACTTC. This rearrangement joins TRBV5-1 to TRBJ2-5; no firm D call. The CDR3 has 12 residues. Germline CDR1 SGHRS, CDR2 YFSETQ.

The table lists this clonotype with a count of one. V usage is TRBV20-1 and J usage is TRBJ2-5, with 7 bases matching TRBD1. J lost 5 bases, V lost 5 bases, and 11 bases had no gene match. CDR3 length equals 14 residues. Germline V gene data show CDR1 as DFQATT and CDR2 as SNEGSKA (reference sequence). CDR3 residues: CSAGLGQPRETQYF. Written as DNA, the CDR3 is TGCAGTGCTGGGCTGGGACAGCCAAGGGAGACCCAGTACTTC.

The chain uses TRBV9 and TRBJ2-5, with 8 bases lining up with TRBD2. Per the germline V gene, CDR1 is SGDLS and CDR2 is YYNGEE. The CDR3 consists of 15 residues. V gave up 0 bases and J gave up 1 base; unmatched junction bases: 2. The CDR3 sequence: CASSVGAGAQETQYF. The DNA for the CDR3 is TGTGCCAGCAGCGTAGGAGCGGGGGCCCAAGAGACCCAGTACTTC.

This rearrangement joins TRBV23-1 to TRBJ1-6; tentatively, D is TRBD1 (5 bases). TRBV23-1 has ORF status, its function being uncertain. V was cut by 2 bases and J by 2 bases, with 13 bases left in between. The CDR3 runs 17 residues. The CDR3 nucleotides are TGCGCCAGCAGTCAACTCGACAGATTAACCTATAATTCACCCCTCCACTTT. It encodes CASSQLDRLTYNSPLHF.

The rearrangement joins TRBV27 to TRBJ1-3; D gene unclear. This CDR3 has 14 residues. V dropped 7 bases and J dropped 0 bases, with 10 bases sitting between them. CDR1 and CDR2 from the germline V gene are MNHEY and SMNVEV (reference sequence). CDR3 loop: CASKSQPSGNTIYF. The CDR3 nucleotides read TGTGCCAGCAAGTCGCAACCCTCTGGAAACACCATATATTTT.

This sequence joins TRBV18 and TRBJ1-3, with D uncertain. The germline CDR1 and CDR2 sequences are KGHSH and LQKENI. The CDR3 has 14 residues. Trimming pared 3 bases from V and 2 bases from J, leaving 8 bases between. CDR3 in amino acids: CASSPSRTGNTIYF. Here the CDR3 DNA reads TGTGCCAGCTCACCCTCAAGAACTGGAAACACCATATATTTT. The full variable domain, completed using reference TRBV18 and TRBJ1-3, is NAGVMQNPRHLVRRRGQEARLRCSPMKGHSHVYWYRQLPEEGLKFMVYLQKENIIDESGMPKERFSAEFPKEGPSILRIQQVVRGDSAAYFCASSPSRTGNTIYFGEGSWLTVV.

The chain joins TRBV5-6 to TRBJ2-5; 9 bases agree with TRBD2. CDR1 SGHDT and CDR2 YYEEEE come from the germline V gene. The CDR3 totals 16 residues. V was pared by 0 bases and J by 0 bases, with 3 bases of the junction left unmatched. The CDR3 here is CASSLVAGGYQETQYF. The CDR3 coding sequence is TGTGCCAGCAGCTTGGTTGCGGGGGGGTACCAAGAGACCCAGTACTTC.

The chain combines TRBV6-8 with TRBJ1-1; tentative D call: TRBD1 (5 bases). Looked up from germline, CDR1 is MNHGY and CDR2 is SAAAGT. The CDR3 totals 17 residues. Trimming left V 0 bases short and J 3 bases short, with 17 bases between. The CDR3 region is CASSYSPNRNHDTEAFF. CDR3 nucleotides: TGTGCCAGCAGTTACTCGCCTAACAGGAATCATGACACTGAAGCTTTCTTT.

J is TRBJ2-4 and V is TRBV2; D call uncertain. Germline V lookup: CDR1 SNHLY, CDR2 FYNNEI. The ends were cut back, 2 bases at V and 13 bases at J, with 21 bases in the middle. The CDR3 runs 15 residues. CDR3 loop: CASSELSGLVRWQYF. The CDR3 nucleotides are TGTGCCAGCAGTGAATTGTCTGGCCTGGTACGGTGGCAGTACTTC.

The chain recombines TRBV7-2 with TRBJ2-3; tentatively, D is TRBD2 (5 bases). Trimming removed 1 base from V and 0 bases from J, with 11 bases in between. From germline, CDR1 is SGHTA and CDR2 FQGNSA. The CDR3 spans 16 residues. The CDR3 reads CASSLVGEQSTDTQYF. The CDR3 bases are TGTGCCAGCAGCTTAGTTGGGGAGCAGAGCACAGATACGCAGTATTTT.

This chain joins TRBV6-1 and TRBJ2-4; D tentatively fits TRBD1 or TRBD2 (5 bases each). This CDR3 has 18 amino acids. V lost 6 bases, J lost 6 bases, and 27 bases lay in between. The V gene's germline CDR1 is MNHNS and CDR2 SASEGT. The CDR3 sequence is CASRDLNTARGERNIQYF. CDR3 in DNA: TGTGCCAGCAGGGATCTCAATACTGCACGAGGGGAGAGAAACATTCAGTACTTC.

The chain employs TRBV29-1 and TRBJ2-1; 7 bases are a match to TRBD2. Germline CDR1 is SQVTM and CDR2 is ANQGSEA. V trimming: 5 bases; J trimming: 4 bases; junction bases outside the gene matches: 17. The CDR3 is made up of 17 amino acids. DNA of the CDR3: TGCAGCGTTCCGTGGGGGGGTGGCGGGAAGCTTTACAATGAGCAGTTCTTC. This gives the protein CSVPWGGGGKLYNEQFF.

The V and J genes are TRBV28 and TRBJ1-5; D is possibly TRBD1 (5 bases). Per germline, CDR1 MDHEN and CDR2 SYDVKM. CDR3 length equals 15 residues. V was shortened by 9 bases and J by 2 bases, with 17 bases between the two germline ends. As DNA, the CDR3 is TGTGCCAGTCGGGACTTCCCTGAGGGCAATCAGCCCCAGCATTTT. It yields the protein CASRDFPEGNQPQHF.

The chain links TRBV29-1 to TRBJ2-2; D possibly uses TRBD1 or TRBD2 (7 bases each). Germline CDR1 is SQVTM and CDR2 is ANQGSEA. This CDR3 has 14 residues. The V end was cut by 6 bases, the J end by 7 bases, with 18 bases between. The CDR3 coding sequence is TGCAGCGTGGCCCTGGGAGGGGGCGGCGGGGAGCTGTTTTTT. It is translated as CSVALGGGGGELFF.